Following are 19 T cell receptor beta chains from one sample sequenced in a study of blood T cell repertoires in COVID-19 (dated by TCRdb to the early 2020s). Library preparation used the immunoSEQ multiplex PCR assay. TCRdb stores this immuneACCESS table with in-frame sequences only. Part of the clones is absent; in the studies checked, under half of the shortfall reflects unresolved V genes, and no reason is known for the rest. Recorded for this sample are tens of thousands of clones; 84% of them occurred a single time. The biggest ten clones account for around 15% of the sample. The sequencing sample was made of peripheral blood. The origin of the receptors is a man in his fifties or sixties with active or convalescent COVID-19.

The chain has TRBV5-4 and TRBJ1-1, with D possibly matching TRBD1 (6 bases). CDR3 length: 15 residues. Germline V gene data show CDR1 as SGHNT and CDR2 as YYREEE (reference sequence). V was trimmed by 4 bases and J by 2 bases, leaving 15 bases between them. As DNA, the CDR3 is TGTGCCAGCAGCGCCTCCCCGACAGGCAACACTGAAGCTTTCTTT. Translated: CASSASPTGNTEAFF.

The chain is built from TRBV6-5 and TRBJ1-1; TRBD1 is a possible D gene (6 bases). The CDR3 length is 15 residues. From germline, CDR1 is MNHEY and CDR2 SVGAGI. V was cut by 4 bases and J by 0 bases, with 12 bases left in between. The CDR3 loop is CASSSLDRMNTEAFF. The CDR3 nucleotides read TGTGCCAGCAGTTCCCTAGACAGGATGAACACTGAAGCTTTCTTT.

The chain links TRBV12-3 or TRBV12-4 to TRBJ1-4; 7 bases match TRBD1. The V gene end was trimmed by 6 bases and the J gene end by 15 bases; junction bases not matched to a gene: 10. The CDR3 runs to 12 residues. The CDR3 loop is CASRAGGNRVFF. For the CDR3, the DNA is TGTGCCAGCAGGGCAGGGGGTAATAGGGTGTTTTTT.

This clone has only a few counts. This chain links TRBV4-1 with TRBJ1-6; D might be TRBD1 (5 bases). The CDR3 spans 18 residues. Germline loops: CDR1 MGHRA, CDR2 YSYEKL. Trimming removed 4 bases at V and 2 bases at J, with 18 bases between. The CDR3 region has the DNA TGCGCCAGCAGCCCGGAGGAGGGGAGTAACACCTATAATTCACCCCTCCACTTT. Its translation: CASSPEEGSNTYNSPLHF.

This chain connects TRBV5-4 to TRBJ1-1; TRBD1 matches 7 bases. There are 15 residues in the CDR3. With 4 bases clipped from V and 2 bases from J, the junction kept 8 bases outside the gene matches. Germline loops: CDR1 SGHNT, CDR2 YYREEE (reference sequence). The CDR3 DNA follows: TGTGCCAGCAGCCGCCCAGGGGGATCTAACACTGAAGCTTTCTTT. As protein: CASSRPGGSNTEAFF.

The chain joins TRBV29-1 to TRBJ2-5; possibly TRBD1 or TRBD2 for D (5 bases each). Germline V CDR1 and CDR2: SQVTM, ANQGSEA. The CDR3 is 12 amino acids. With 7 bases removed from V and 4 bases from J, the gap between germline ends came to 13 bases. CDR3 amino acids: CSEGRGRETQYF. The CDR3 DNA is TGCAGCGAGGGACGGGGAAGAGAGACCCAGTACTTC.

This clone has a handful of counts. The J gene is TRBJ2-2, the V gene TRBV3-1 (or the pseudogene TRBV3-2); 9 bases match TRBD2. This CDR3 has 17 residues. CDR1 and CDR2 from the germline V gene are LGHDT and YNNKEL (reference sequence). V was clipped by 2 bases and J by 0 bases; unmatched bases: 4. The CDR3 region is CASSQHSGGPNTGELFF. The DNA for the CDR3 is TGTGCCAGCAGCCAACATAGCGGGGGCCCGAACACCGGGGAGCTGTTTTTT.

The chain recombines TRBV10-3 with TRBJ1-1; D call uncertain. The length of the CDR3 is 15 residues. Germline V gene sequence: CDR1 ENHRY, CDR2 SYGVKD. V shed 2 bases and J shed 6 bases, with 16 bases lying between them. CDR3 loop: CAISEGTPPSAEAFF. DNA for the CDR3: TGTGCCATCAGTGAGGGTACGCCCCCCAGCGCTGAAGCTTTCTTT.

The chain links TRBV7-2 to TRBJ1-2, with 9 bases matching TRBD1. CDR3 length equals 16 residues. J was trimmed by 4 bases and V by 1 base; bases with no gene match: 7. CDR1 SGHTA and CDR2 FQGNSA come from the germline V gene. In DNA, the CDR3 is TGTGCCAGCAGCTTAGGGGGGACAGGGAGTTCCTATGGCTACACCTTC. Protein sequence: CASSLGGTGSSYGYTF.

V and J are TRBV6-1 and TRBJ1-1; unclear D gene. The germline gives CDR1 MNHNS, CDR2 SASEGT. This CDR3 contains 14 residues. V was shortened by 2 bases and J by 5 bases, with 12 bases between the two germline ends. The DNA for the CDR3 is TGTGCCAGCAGTGAAAGGCGGGGAGGAACTGAAGCTTTCTTT. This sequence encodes CASSERRGGTEAFF.

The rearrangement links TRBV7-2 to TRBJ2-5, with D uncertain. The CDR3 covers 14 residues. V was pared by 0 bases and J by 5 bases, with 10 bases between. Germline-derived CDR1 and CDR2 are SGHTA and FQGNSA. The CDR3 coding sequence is TGTGCCAGCAGCTTAGCGTCCCCCAGGGAGACCCAGTACTTC. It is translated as CASSLASPRETQYF. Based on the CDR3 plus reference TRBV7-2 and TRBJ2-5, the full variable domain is GAGVSQSPSNKVTEKGKDVELRCDPISGHTALYWYRQSLGQGLEFLIYFQGNSAPDKSGLPSDRFSAERTGGSVSTLTIQRTQQEDSAVYLCASSLASPRETQYFGPGTRLLVL.

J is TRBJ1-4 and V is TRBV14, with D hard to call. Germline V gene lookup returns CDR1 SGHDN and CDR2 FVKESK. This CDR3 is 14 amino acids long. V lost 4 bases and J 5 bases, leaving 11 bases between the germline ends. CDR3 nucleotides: TGTGCCAGCAGCCCGCAGAGGAGGAATGAAAAACTGTTTTTT. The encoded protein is CASSPQRRNEKLFF.

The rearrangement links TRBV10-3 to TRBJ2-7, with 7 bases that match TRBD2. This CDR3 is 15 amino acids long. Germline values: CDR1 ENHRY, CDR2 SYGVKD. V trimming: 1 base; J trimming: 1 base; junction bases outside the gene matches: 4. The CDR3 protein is CAISEYTGGSYEQYF. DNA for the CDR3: TGTGCCATCAGTGAGTATACCGGGGGGTCCTACGAGCAGTACTTC.

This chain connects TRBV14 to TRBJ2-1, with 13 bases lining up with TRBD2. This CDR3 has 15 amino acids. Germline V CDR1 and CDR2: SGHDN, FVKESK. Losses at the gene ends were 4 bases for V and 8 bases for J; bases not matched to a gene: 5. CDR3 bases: TGTGCCAGCAGCCGAACTAGCGGGGGGGCGGATGAGCAGTTCTTC. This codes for CASSRTSGGADEQFF. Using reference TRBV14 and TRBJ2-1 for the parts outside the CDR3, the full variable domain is EAGVTQFPSHSVIEKGQTVTLRCDPISGHDNLYWYRRVMGKEIKFLLHFVKESKQDESGMPNNRFLAERTGGTYSTLKVQPAELEDSGVYFCASSRTSGGADEQFFGPGTRLTVL.

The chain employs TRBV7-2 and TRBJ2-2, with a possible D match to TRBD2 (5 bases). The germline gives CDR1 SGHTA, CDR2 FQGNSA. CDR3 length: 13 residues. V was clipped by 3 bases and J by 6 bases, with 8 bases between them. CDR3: CASSLKGAGELFF. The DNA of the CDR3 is TGTGCCAGCAGCTTGAAGGGAGCCGGGGAGCTGTTTTTT.

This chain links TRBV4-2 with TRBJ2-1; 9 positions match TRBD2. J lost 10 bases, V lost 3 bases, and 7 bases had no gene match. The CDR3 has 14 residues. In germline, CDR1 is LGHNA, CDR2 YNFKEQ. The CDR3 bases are TGTGCCAGCAGCCAGCGGGGGGGCGAGTCGGAGCAGTTCTTC. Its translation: CASSQRGGESEQFF.

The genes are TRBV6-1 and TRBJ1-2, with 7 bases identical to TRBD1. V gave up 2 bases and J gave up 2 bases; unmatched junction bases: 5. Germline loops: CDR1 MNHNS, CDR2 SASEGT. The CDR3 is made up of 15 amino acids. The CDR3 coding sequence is TGTGCCAGCAGTGAAATGTGGGACAGCAACTATGGCTACACCTTC. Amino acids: CASSEMWDSNYGYTF.

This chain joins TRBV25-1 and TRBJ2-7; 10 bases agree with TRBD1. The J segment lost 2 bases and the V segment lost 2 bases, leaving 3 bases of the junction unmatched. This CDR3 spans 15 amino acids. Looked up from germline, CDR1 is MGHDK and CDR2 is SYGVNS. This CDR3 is CASSERGQGTYEQYF. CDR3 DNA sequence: TGTGCCAGCAGTGAAAGGGGACAGGGGACCTACGAGCAGTACTTC.

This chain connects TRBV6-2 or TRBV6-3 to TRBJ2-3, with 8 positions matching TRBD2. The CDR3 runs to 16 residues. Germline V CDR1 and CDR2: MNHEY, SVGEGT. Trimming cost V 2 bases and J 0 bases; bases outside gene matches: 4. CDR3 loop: CASSYATSVSTDTQYF. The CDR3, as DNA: TGTGCCAGCAGTTACGCGACTAGCGTCAGCACAGATACGCAGTATTTT.